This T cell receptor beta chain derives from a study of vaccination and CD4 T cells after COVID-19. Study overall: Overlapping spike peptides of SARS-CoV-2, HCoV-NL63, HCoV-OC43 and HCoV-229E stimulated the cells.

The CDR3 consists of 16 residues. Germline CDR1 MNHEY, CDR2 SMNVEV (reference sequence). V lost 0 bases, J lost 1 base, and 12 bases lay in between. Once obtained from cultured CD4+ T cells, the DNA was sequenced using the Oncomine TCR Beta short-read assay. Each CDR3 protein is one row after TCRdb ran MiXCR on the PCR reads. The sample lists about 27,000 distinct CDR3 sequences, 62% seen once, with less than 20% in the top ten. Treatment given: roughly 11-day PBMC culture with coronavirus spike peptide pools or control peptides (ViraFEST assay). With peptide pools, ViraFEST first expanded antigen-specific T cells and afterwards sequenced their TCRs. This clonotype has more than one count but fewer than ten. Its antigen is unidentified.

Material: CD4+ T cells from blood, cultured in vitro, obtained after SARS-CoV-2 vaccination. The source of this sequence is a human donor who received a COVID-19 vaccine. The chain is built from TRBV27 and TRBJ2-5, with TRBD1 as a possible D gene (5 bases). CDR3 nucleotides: TGTGCCAGCAGTTTATCCAGGGCGACGGCCCAAGAGACCCAGTACTTC. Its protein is CASSLSRATAQETQYF.